These 27 T cell receptor beta chains were sequenced from one sample in a study of T cells in women clearing cervical HPV infection. Libraries were prepared by immunoSEQ multiplex PCR; TCRdb keeps only in-frame clonotypes and omits some of them. The sample data list 36,000 or so clones. The sample was blood buffy coat. These receptors came from a woman between 18 and 75 years old with a cervical HPV16 infection that either progressed to CIN3+ or cleared (not recorded which).

Note on this clone: The sequence runs out 3 residues before the end of the CDR3; the remainder is reconstructed from the germline J gene. V is TRBV5-6 and J is TRBJ2-7; 10 nucleotides agree with TRBD1. Germline V gene lookup returns CDR1 SGHDT and CDR2 YYEEEE. Trimming removed 5 bases from V and 5 bases from J; junction bases left unmatched: 7. The CDR3 runs 14 residues. The CDR3 here is CASSLPGTGDEQYF. The CDR3 DNA, read in part, is TGTGCCAGCAGTCTGCCCGGGACAGGGGACGAG. Together with reference TRBV5-6 and TRBJ2-7, the CDR3 gives the full variable domain: DAGVTQSPTHLIKTRGQQVTLRCSPKSGHDTVSWYQQALGQGPQFIFQYYEEEERQRGNFPDRFSGHQFPNYSSELNVNALLLGDSALYLCASSLPGTGDEQYFGPGTRLTVT.

Note on this clone: The CDR3 is cut off 3 residues early in the read; its end comes from the germline J gene. The rearrangement joins TRBV6-2 or TRBV6-3 to TRBJ2-7, with D perhaps TRBD2 (6 bases). Germline V gene sequence: CDR1 MNHEY, CDR2 SVGEGT. V lost 1 base and J lost 6, with 13 bases in between. The CDR3 runs 14 residues. The CDR3 DNA, read in part, is TGTGCCAGCAGTTACTTAGGCGTGGGGGGCGAG. Its translation: CASSYLGVGGE. Given in full, the CDR3 is CASSYLGVGGEQYF.

With regard to this clone: From the germline J gene comes the end of the CDR3, since the read stops 3 residues before it. The chain couples TRBV6-2 or TRBV6-3 to TRBJ2-1; D unclear. CDR3 size: 15 residues. V lost 2 bases and J lost 0, with 8 bases in between. The germline V gene has CDR1 MNHEY and CDR2 SVGEGT. The CDR3 protein is CASSYRVGSYNEQFF. The covered CDR3 bases are TGTGCCAGCAGTTACCGGGTAGGCTCCTACAATGAG.

Turning to this clone: The observed sequence ends 3 residues before the CDR3 terminus, with the missing tail filled in from the germline J gene. This sequence joins TRBV7-2 and TRBJ1-6; 7 positions agree with TRBD1. This CDR3 has 15 amino acids. The trim removed 8 bases at V and 5 bases at J, leaving 9 bases unmatched. Germline lookup yields CDR1 SGHTA and CDR2 FQGNSA. The CDR3 sequence is CASGRGGGNNSPLHF. The DNA read from the CDR3 is TGTGCCAGCGGGAGAGGAGGGGGCAATAATTCACCC.

Regarding this clone: The read is 3 residues too short to cover the CDR3 end, so that end is filled in from the germline J gene. The rearrangement links TRBV20-1 to TRBJ2-7; 7 bases align to TRBD2. The junction had 12 bases not matched to a gene; V was cut back by 6 bases and J by 4 bases. Germline V gene sequence: CDR1 DFQATT, CDR2 SNEGSKA (reference sequence). The CDR3 length is 14 residues. This CDR3 reads CSAPWSGREYEQYF. Incomplete CDR3 DNA: TGCAGTGCCCCTTGGTCAGGGAGGGAATACGAG.

Points on this clone: Read data end 3 residues before the CDR3 end; the end is taken from the germline J gene. The rearrangement joins TRBV11-2 to TRBJ2-5; no reliable D call. From germline, CDR1 is SGHAT and CDR2 FQNNGV. V gave up 3 bases and J gave up 4 bases, with 3 bases separating them. CDR3 length: 11 residues. CDR3 sequence reads: CASSFVETQYF. The CDR3 DNA, read in part, is TGTGCCAGCAGCTTCGTAGAGACC.

Comments on this clone: The CDR3 extends 3 residues past the end of the read, so its final part is completed from the germline J gene. The genes are TRBV20-1 and TRBJ2-5; D ambiguous. Looked up from germline, CDR1 is DFQATT and CDR2 is SNEGSKA (reference sequence). The CDR3 contains 9 residues. Trimming took off 7 bases at V and 5 bases at J, with 5 bases between the two ends. CDR3 loop: CSVGETQYF. The CDR3 bases that were read are TGCAGTGTTGGCGAGACC.

Note on this clone: The CDR3 end is not reached by the read, which stops 3 residues before it; the germline J gene fills it in. The rearrangement links TRBV19 to TRBJ1-5; 10 bases fit TRBD1. Germline lookup yields CDR1 LNHDA and CDR2 SQIVND (reference sequence). The junction had 5 bases not matched to a gene; V was cut back by 7 bases and J by 5 bases. The CDR3 sequence is 14 residues long. CDR3 DNA, as far as it was read: TGTGCCAGTACGGAGGACAGGGGGTATCAGCCC. The encoded protein is CASTEDRGYQP. The whole CDR3 sequence is CASTEDRGYQPQHF.

Comment on this clone: Read sequence stops 3 residues before the CDR3 end, and the germline J gene provides the missing end. This chain uses TRBV7-9 with TRBJ2-1, with D unclear. The CDR3 length is 13 residues. Germline CDR1 and CDR2: SEHNR and FQNEAQ (reference sequence). V was clipped by 6 bases and J by 5 bases, with 11 bases between them. The CDR3 DNA, read in part, is TGTGCCAGCAGTGAATTTACGGACAATGAG. Its translation is CASSEFTDNE. The whole CDR3 sequence reads CASSEFTDNEQFF.

In regard to this clone: The missing CDR3 end, 3 residues past where the read stops, is filled in from the germline J gene. The gene calls are TRBV12-3 or TRBV12-4 and TRBJ2-1; TRBD1 matches 7 bases. The CDR3 has 13 amino acids. Trimming cost V 4 bases and J 6 bases; bases outside gene matches: 3. CDR3 residues: CASSYRTGNEQFF. The DNA read from the CDR3 is TGTGCCAGCAGTTACAGGACAGGCAATGAG.

With regard to this clone: The read ends 3 residues shy of where the CDR3 ends; the end is completed using the germline J gene. The chain joins TRBV14 to TRBJ2-7; no firm D call. V dropped 4 bases and J dropped 6 bases, with 7 bases sitting between them. Looked up from germline, CDR1 is SGHDN and CDR2 is FVKESK. This CDR3 region has 11 residues. The CDR3 region is CASSLMAEQYF. Incomplete CDR3 DNA: TGTGCCAGCAGCCTCATGGCCGAG.

Regarding this clone: The read ends 3 residues before the CDR3 terminus; that terminus is restored from the germline J gene. The chain recombines TRBV19 with TRBJ2-1; 9 bases map to TRBD1. V lost 3 bases to trimming and J lost 7 bases; unmatched junction nucleotides: 10. Per germline, CDR1 LNHDA and CDR2 SQIVND (reference sequence). This CDR3 has 16 residues. The DNA read from the CDR3 is TGTGCCAGTAGTATCCCCTACAGGGGGCGAGGGAATGAG. It encodes CASSIPYRGRGNE. The entire CDR3 protein reads CASSIPYRGRGNEQFF. Looking up the rest from reference TRBV19 and TRBJ2-1 gives the full variable domain: DGGITQSPKYLFRKEGQNVTLSCEQNLNHDAMYWYRQDPGQGLRLIYYSQIVNDFQKGDIAEGYSVSREKKESFPLTVTSAQKNPTAFYLCASSIPYRGRGNEQFFGPGTRLTVL.

Note on this clone: The read gets to within 3 residues of the CDR3 end, and the germline J gene fills in the rest. The rearrangement uses TRBV7-2 and TRBJ2-1; the D is unclear. The CDR3 contains 14 residues. Trimming removed 5 bases at V and 9 bases at J, with 17 bases between. Germline loops: CDR1 SGHTA, CDR2 FQGNSA. CDR3 region: CASSRVVDSGEQFF. The part of the CDR3 DNA that was read is TGTGCCAGCAGCCGGGTCGTCGATTCGGGTGAG. The variable domain in full, completed from reference TRBV7-2 and TRBJ2-1, reads GAGVSQSPSNKVTEKGKDVELRCDPISGHTALYWYRQSLGQGLEFLIYFQGNSAPDKSGLPSDRFSAERTGGSVSTLTIQRTQQEDSAVYLCASSRVVDSGEQFFGPGTRLTVL.

A remark on this clone: The CDR3 extends 3 residues past the end of the read, so its final part is completed from the germline J gene. The genes are TRBV10-3 and TRBJ2-5; 12 nucleotides line up with TRBD2. The V segment lost 3 bases and the J segment 1 base; nucleotides outside the gene matches: 6. Germline V lookup: CDR1 ENHRY, CDR2 SYGVKD. The CDR3 is 17 residues long. The sequenced part of the CDR3 DNA is TGTGCCATCAGTGAAGAGGGACTAGCGGGCCTCCAAGAGACC. This encodes CAISEEGLAGLQET. The whole CDR3 sequence reads CAISEEGLAGLQETQYF.

For this clone: The CDR3 extends 3 residues past the end of the read, so its final part is completed from the germline J gene. The chain has TRBV6-1 and TRBJ2-2; weak D call: TRBD1 (5 bases). The CDR3 is 16 amino acids. Germline V gene data show CDR1 as MNHNS and CDR2 as SASEGT. The chain's CDR3 is CASSEPPGRALEKLFF. The part of the CDR3 DNA that was read is TGTGCCAGCAGTGAGCCCCCGGGCAGGGCTTTGGAAAAG.

As to this clone: The read is 3 residues too short to cover the CDR3 end, so that end is filled in from the germline J gene. The chain couples TRBV5-1 to TRBJ1-3; D is unresolved. This CDR3 is 16 amino acids long. The germline CDR1 and CDR2 sequences are SGHRS and YFSETQ. Trimming cost V 0 bases and J 5 bases, with 15 bases left between them. The CDR3 is CASSLDSAGIRNTIYF. The CDR3 DNA, read in part, is TGCGCCAGCAGCTTGGACTCAGCAGGAATACGAAACACC.

In regard to this clone: The CDR3 end is not reached by the read, which stops 3 residues before it; the germline J gene fills it in. The V gene is TRBV7-9, the J gene TRBJ1-3; D unresolved. The CDR3 extends over 15 amino acids. Trimming left V 4 bases short and J 0 bases short, with 10 bases between. The V gene's germline CDR1 is SEHNR and CDR2 FQNEAQ (reference sequence). The CDR3 here is CASSSTVVSGNTIYF. The sequenced CDR3 bases are TGTGCCAGCAGCTCGACTGTAGTCTCTGGAAACACC.

On this clone itself: The read halts 3 residues ahead of the CDR3 end, with the missing end drawn from the germline J gene. The rearrangement links TRBV5-4 to TRBJ1-6, with D tentatively TRBD1 (6 bases). CDR1 and CDR2 (germline): SGHNT, YYREEE (reference sequence). The V gene lost 0 bases and the J gene lost 10 bases, with 11 bases spanning the gap. The CDR3 runs 14 residues. The CDR3 bases that were read are TGTGCCAGCAGCTTGGAACAGGGAGGCTCACCC. It is translated as CASSLEQGGSP. The entire CDR3 is CASSLEQGGSPLHF.

For this clone: The read ends 3 residues early relative to the CDR3; the germline J gene fills the gap. This chain joins TRBV20-1 and TRBJ1-2, with 10 bases aligning to TRBD1. V was pared by 5 bases and J by 3 bases, with 0 bases of the junction left unmatched. Per germline, CDR1 DFQATT and CDR2 SNEGSKA (reference sequence). The CDR3 runs 12 residues. The covered CDR3 bases are TGCAGTGCTGGGACAGGGGACTATGGC. Translated, it gives CSAGTGDYG. Given in full, the CDR3 is CSAGTGDYGYTF.

Remarks on this clone: Read sequence stops 3 residues before the CDR3 end, and the germline J gene provides the missing end. The rearrangement links TRBV18 to TRBJ1-1; D perhaps matches TRBD1 (5 bases). Germline CDR1 reads KGHSH; CDR2 reads LQKENI. This CDR3 contains 13 residues. The V and J ends lost 4 bases and 0 bases respectively, with 6 bases between them. The DNA read from the CDR3 is TGTGCCAGCTCACGGGGGGTGAACACTGAA. Amino acids: CASSRGVNTE. The CDR3 in full is CASSRGVNTEAFF.

A word on this clone: The read terminates 3 residues before the CDR3 end, so the remaining end is supplied by the germline J gene. The genes are TRBV10-2 and TRBJ2-6; 8 positions match TRBD1. The V and J ends lost 6 bases and 0 bases, in that order; junction bases with no gene match: 4. The CDR3 consists of 16 residues. Per the germline V gene, CDR1 is WSHSY and CDR2 is SAAADI. CDR3 protein: CASSPGGGSGANVLTF. CDR3 DNA, as far as it was read: TGCGCCAGCAGCCCAGGGGGCGGCTCTGGGGCCAACGTC.

A remark on this clone: The CDR3 is cut off 3 residues early in the read; its end comes from the germline J gene. The V call is TRBV2, the J call TRBJ1-2; D is unclear. The CDR3 is 13 amino acids. CDR1 SNHLY and CDR2 FYNNEI come from the germline V gene. V was pared by 6 bases and J by 2 bases, with 10 bases between. CDR3 loop: CASRDDTNYGYTF. CDR3 bases read: TGTGCCAGCAGAGACGACACCAACTATGGC.

Turning to this clone: Read data end 3 residues before the CDR3 end; the end is taken from the germline J gene. This chain joins TRBV30 and TRBJ2-3, with unresolved D. Germline lookup yields CDR1 GTSNPN and CDR2 SVGIG (reference sequence). Trimming removed 5 bases from V and 2 bases from J, with 14 bases in between. The CDR3 spans 14 residues. The sequenced part of the CDR3 DNA is TGTGCCTGGGGCGATGGGCTCATCACAGATACG. Encoded protein: CAWGDGLITDT. The whole CDR3 reads CAWGDGLITDTQYF.

Note on this clone: Coverage ceases 3 residues before the CDR3 finishes, and the germline J gene fills in the end. The chain uses TRBV29-1 and TRBJ2-7, with D possibly matching TRBD2 (5 bases). The germline V and J ends were trimmed by 4 bases and 4 bases, with 8 bases remaining between them. Germline lookup yields CDR1 SQVTM and CDR2 ANQGSEA. The CDR3 is 11 amino acids. The covered CDR3 bases are TGCAGCGTTGCGGGGTTATACGAG. It yields the protein CSVAGLYE. The full CDR3 protein is CSVAGLYEQYF.

Of note for this clone: The read terminates 3 residues ahead of where the CDR3 ends, so the germline J gene completes it. The chain carries TRBV12-3 or TRBV12-4 and TRBJ1-1; a possible D gene is TRBD1 (5 bases). V was shortened by 5 bases and J by 1 base, with 8 bases between the two germline ends. The CDR3 has 13 amino acids. CDR3 bases read: TGTGCCAGCAGTACAGGACAGAACACTGAA. Residues: CASSTGQNTE. The complete CDR3 sequence is CASSTGQNTEAFF.

A word on this clone: The junction differs from germline at one of its ends, possibly a read error. The read ends 3 residues shy of where the CDR3 ends; the end is completed using the germline J gene. The chain couples TRBV4-2 to TRBJ2-2, with a weak D call TRBD2 (7 bases). Germline V gives CDR1 LGHNA, CDR2 YNFKEQ. The CDR3 runs to 16 residues. CDR3 region: CASSPEGGAGTGELFF. CDR3 bases read: TGCGCCAGCAGCCCAGAGGGGGGGGCGGGCACCGGGGAG.

A remark on this clone: The CDR3 is cut off 3 residues early in the read; its end comes from the germline J gene. The rearrangement uses TRBV2 and TRBJ2-6; 8 bases map to TRBD1. The CDR3 covers 18 residues. Germline V CDR1 and CDR2: SNHLY, FYNNEI. V was pared by 4 bases and J by 0 bases, with 8 bases of the junction left unmatched. Incomplete CDR3 DNA: TGTGCCAGCAGTGTCCGGGACAGGCTTTTCTCTGGGGCCAACGTC. Translation gives CASSVRDRLFSGANV. From start to end, the CDR3 is CASSVRDRLFSGANVLTF.